Shown below are 20 T cell receptor beta chains from a single sample sequenced in a study of cytomegalovirus exposure and HLA in healthy donors. The PCR was carried out with 60 Vbeta primers and 13 Jbeta primers. Only in-frame clones appear in the TCRdb table, and some are missing; sequencing was by immunoSEQ multiplex PCR. The sample has some 200,000 clones, approximately 78% seen once. The sample was PBMCs. The receptors shown here come from a woman between 18 and 29 years old in good health and CMV-seronegative.

V and J are TRBV29-1 and TRBJ1-4, with a weak D call TRBD1 (5 bases). CDR3 length: 13 residues. V was shortened by 1 base and J by 8 bases, with 11 bases between the two germline ends. Germline CDR1 is SQVTM and CDR2 is ANQGSEA. This CDR3 is CSVEVRGREKLFF. CDR3 DNA: TGCAGCGTTGAAGTAAGGGGTCGGGAAAAACTGTTTTTT.

The rearrangement uses TRBV13 and TRBJ2-1; 12 nucleotides match TRBD2. From germline, CDR1 is PRHDT and CDR2 FYEKMQ (reference sequence). V trimming: 5 bases; J trimming: 10 bases; junction bases outside the gene matches: 9. The CDR3 is made up of 15 amino acids. This CDR3 reads CASSLRLAGVREQFF. The CDR3 nucleotides are TGTGCCAGCAGCCTTCGACTAGCGGGAGTTAGGGAGCAGTTCTTC.

V is TRBV5-4 and J is TRBJ2-3; perhaps TRBD2 as D (5 bases). The V gene's germline CDR1 is SGHNT and CDR2 YYREEE (reference sequence). The CDR3 loop spans 14 amino acids. With 3 bases removed from V and 1 base from J, the gap between germline ends came to 9 bases. CDR3 sequence: CASSSRARTDTQYF. Written as DNA, the CDR3 is TGTGCCAGCAGCTCGAGGGCCCGCACAGATACGCAGTATTTT.

V and J are TRBV5-4 and TRBJ2-3; 12 positions agree with TRBD1. Germline CDR1 reads SGHNT; CDR2 reads YYREEE (reference sequence). V shed 2 bases, J shed 3 bases, and the junction held 4 bases outside the gene matches. The CDR3 totals 16 residues. The CDR3 coding sequence is TGTGCCAGCAGCTTAGGGACAGGGGGCACAACAGATACGCAGTATTTT. Encoded protein: CASSLGTGGTTDTQYF.

The chain recombines TRBV7-2 with TRBJ2-7; the D gene is possibly TRBD1 (6 bases). The V gene's germline CDR1 is SGHTA and CDR2 FQGNSA. V shed 2 bases and J shed 3 bases, with 17 bases lying between them. The CDR3 runs to 16 residues. The CDR3 DNA is TGTGCCAGCAGCTTACACTGGACAGATACCTACTACGAGCAGTACTTC. It is translated as CASSLHWTDTYYEQYF.

The chain combines TRBV28 with TRBJ2-2, with 9 bases aligning to TRBD1. The CDR3 sequence is 15 residues long. Per germline, CDR1 MDHEN and CDR2 SYDVKM. J lost 4 bases, V lost 3 bases, and 3 bases had no gene match. CDR3 sequence: CASSFGTGITGELFF. CDR3 in DNA: TGTGCCAGCAGTTTCGGGACAGGGATCACCGGGGAGCTGTTTTTT.

The chain combines TRBV14 with TRBJ2-7, with TRBD2 as a possible D gene (6 bases). The CDR3 is 12 residues long. Per the germline V gene, CDR1 is SGHDN and CDR2 is FVKESK. The V and J ends lost 9 bases and 2 bases respectively, with 11 bases between them. CDR3 loop: CARVAAAYEQYF. The CDR3 region has the DNA TGTGCCAGGGTAGCGGCGGCCTACGAGCAGTACTTC.

In the case of this clone: Additional DNA sequences in this sample encode the identical CDR3. The genes are TRBV28 and TRBJ2-7, with TRBD1 as a possible D gene (6 bases). The germline V gene has CDR1 MDHEN and CDR2 SYDVKM. This CDR3 region has 13 residues. Trimming took 7 bases from V and 3 from J, leaving 13 bases between them. CDR3 sequence: CASNPGQSYEQYF. Written as DNA, the CDR3 is TGTGCCAGCAACCCCGGACAGAGCTACGAGCAGTACTTC.

V usage is TRBV29-1 and J usage is TRBJ1-3; D ambiguous. The V end lost 3 bases, the J end lost 0 bases, and 6 bases lay between the germline ends. Germline V gene sequence: CDR1 SQVTM, CDR2 ANQGSEA. This CDR3 has 13 amino acids. CDR3 coding DNA: TGCAGCGTTGACGACAACTCTGGAAACACCATATATTTT. Translation gives CSVDDNSGNTIYF.

The genes are TRBV5-1 and TRBJ2-1, with 9 bases lining up with TRBD1. Germline assignment: CDR1 SGHRS and CDR2 YFSETQ. There are 14 residues in the CDR3. With V trimmed by 3 bases and J by 6 bases, 4 bases remained unmatched. The CDR3 reads CASSWRDRVNEQFF. The CDR3 nucleotides are TGCGCCAGCAGCTGGAGGGACAGGGTCAATGAGCAGTTCTTC.

V is TRBV15 and J is TRBJ2-7; 7 nucleotides line up with TRBD1. V trimming: 0 bases; J trimming: 3 bases; junction bases outside the gene matches: 5. CDR1 and CDR2 from the germline V gene are LNHNV and YYDKDF (reference sequence). The CDR3 is 15 residues long. Here the CDR3 DNA reads TGTGCCACCAGCAGAGATCTTACAGGGGACTACGAGCAGTACTTC. The encoded protein is CATSRDLTGDYEQYF.

V is TRBV27 and J is TRBJ2-7; D is unclear. Germline V gives CDR1 MNHEY, CDR2 SMNVEV (reference sequence). Trimming stripped 2 bases from V and 0 bases from J, with 20 bases between. This CDR3 has 18 amino acids. The CDR3, as DNA: TGTGCCAGCAGTTTAGACCCCCCCAGCGTCGGAAGCTCCTACGAGCAGTACTTC. Translation: CASSLDPPSVGSSYEQYF.

Written as DNA, the CDR3 is TGTGCCACCAGCAGAGATACCGGCGGGAGGGCCCCCGGGGAGCTGTTTTTT. Protein product: CATSRDTGGRAPGELFF. The chain has TRBV15 and TRBJ2-2; 9 bases line up with TRBD2. The CDR3 sequence is 17 residues long. Trimming removed 0 bases from V and 6 bases from J; junction bases left unmatched: 8. Germline V gives CDR1 LNHNV, CDR2 YYDKDF (reference sequence). Drawing the rest from reference TRBV15 and TRBJ2-2, the complete variable domain is DAMVIQNPRYQVTQFGKPVTLSCSQTLNHNVMYWYQQKSSQAPKLLFHYYDKDFNNEADTPDNFQSRRPNTSFCFLDIRSPGLGDTAMYLCATSRDTGGRAPGELFFGEGSRLTVL.

V and J are TRBV2 and TRBJ1-5; 9 positions agree with TRBD1. Looked up from germline, CDR1 is SNHLY and CDR2 is FYNNEI. This CDR3 region has 18 residues. J lost 0 bases, V lost 6 bases, and 12 bases had no gene match. CDR3 nucleotide sequence: TGTGCCAGCAGCGCACGGGACAGGGCCCATAATAGCAATCAGCCCCAGCATTTT. Encoded protein: CASSARDRAHNSNQPQHF.

V gene TRBV27 combines with J gene TRBJ1-1, with a tentative D call TRBD1 (6 bases). CDR3 length equals 13 residues. CDR1 MNHEY and CDR2 SMNVEV come from the germline V gene (reference sequence). With 7 bases removed from V and 1 base from J, the gap between germline ends came to 10 bases. The chain's CDR3 is CASKMTGNTEAFF. The CDR3 coding sequence is TGTGCCAGCAAAATGACAGGGAACACTGAAGCTTTCTTT.

This clone was seen a handful of times. The V gene is TRBV7-2, the J gene TRBJ2-5; D perhaps matches TRBD2 (6 bases). Trimming took off 4 bases at V and 4 bases at J, with 13 bases between the two ends. Germline CDR1 SGHTA, CDR2 FQGNSA. The CDR3 runs 14 residues. CDR3: CASSYAGPRETQYF. CDR3 nucleotides: TGTGCCAGCAGCTACGCGGGGCCCCGAGAGACCCAGTACTTC.

This CDR3 is CTSSHRGRGGITGELFF. CDR3 bases: TGCACCAGCAGCCACAGGGGTCGGGGGGGAATCACCGGGGAGCTGTTTTTT. The chain employs TRBV1 and TRBJ2-2; the D call in the table, TRBD2, was not verified against the DNA. TRBV1 is given as a pseudogene. CDR3 length equals 17 residues.

This chain links TRBV7-2 with TRBJ2-3; D might be TRBD2 (6 bases). CDR3 size: 16 residues. Trimming took 6 bases from V and 5 from J, leaving 21 bases between them. Germline V gene lookup returns CDR1 SGHTA and CDR2 FQGNSA. CDR3 protein: CASRSRRAGRGDTQYF. The CDR3 nucleotides read TGTGCCAGCAGGTCCCGGAGGGCTGGGCGTGGAGATACGCAGTATTTT.

V gene TRBV5-1 combines with J gene TRBJ1-3; TRBD1 aligns across 9 bases. The CDR3 runs to 14 residues. Looked up from germline, CDR1 is SGHRS and CDR2 is YFSETQ. The J segment lost 4 bases and the V segment lost 3 bases, leaving 2 bases of the junction unmatched. Here the CDR3 DNA reads TGCGCCAGCAGCTCCACAGGGGGCGGAAACACCATATATTTT. Translation gives CASSSTGGGNTIYF.

The genes are TRBV2 and TRBJ1-1; possible D gene TRBD1, 6 bases. Trimming pared 1 base from V and 5 bases from J, leaving 11 bases between. CDR1 is SNHLY and CDR2 is FYNNEI in the germline V gene. The CDR3 extends over 14 amino acids. The CDR3 DNA is TGTGCCAGCAGTGAAGAGAGCACAGGGACTGAAGCTTTCTTT. Translating it yields CASSEESTGTEAFF.